Each of the 16 T cell receptor beta chains below was sequenced from the same sample in a study of shared clonotypes between healthy human individuals. Profiling relied on immunoSEQ multiplex PCR, and the TCRdb table lists in-frame clones only, not all of them. The sample lists roughly 2.2 million clones; 85% to 95% were seen once. Sequencing was performed on naive CD4+ T cells from PBMCs. Subset: CD45RA+ positively selected. The receptors come from a young man in good health. Some clones in this sample may be carry-over from other donors' samples.

The V call is TRBV4-2, the J call TRBJ1-5; D is uncertain. Germline values: CDR1 LGHNA, CDR2 YNFKEQ. V lost 0 bases to trimming and J lost 4 bases, with 13 bases between them. This CDR3 has 16 amino acids. DNA for the CDR3: TGTGCCAGCAGCCAAGATGTACACCGGGGTAATCAGCCCCAGCATTTT. Protein: CASSQDVHRGNQPQHF.

The V gene is TRBV6-5, the J gene TRBJ2-3; a weak D match, TRBD2 (6 bases). Deletions cut 0 bases from V and 6 bases from J, with 13 bases between. CDR1 and CDR2 (germline): MNHEY, SVGAGI. CDR3 size: 15 residues. CDR3 bases: TGTGCCAGCAGTTACTCGGGAGGCCCTTGGGATACGCAGTATTTT. Protein: CASSYSGGPWDTQYF.

About this clone: The same CDR3 also results from other DNA sequences found in this sample. The chain combines TRBV2 with TRBJ1-2; no reliable D call. The CDR3 extends over 13 amino acids. V dropped 6 bases and J dropped 0 bases, with 8 bases sitting between them. The germline V gene has CDR1 SNHLY and CDR2 FYNNEI. CDR3 in DNA: TGTGCCAGCAGCGTCGGTGCTAACTATGGCTACACCTTC. This sequence encodes CASSVGANYGYTF.

The chain couples TRBV2 to TRBJ2-7; 9 bases match TRBD2. The V segment lost 6 bases and the J segment 7 bases; nucleotides outside the gene matches: 7. CDR3 length equals 13 residues. Germline-derived CDR1 and CDR2 are SNHLY and FYNNEI. The CDR3 sequence is CASRPRLAGEQYF. CDR3 sequence (DNA): TGTGCCAGCAGACCCCGGCTAGCGGGAGAGCAGTACTTC.

The rearrangement uses TRBV6-6 and TRBJ1-6; D is ambiguous. V lost 0 bases to trimming and J lost 10 bases, with 7 bases between them. The CDR3 sequence is 13 residues long. CDR1 is MNHNY, CDR2 SVGAGI, per germline (reference sequence). The DNA for the CDR3 is TGTGCCAGCAGTTACTCGGTGAGCTCACCCCTCCACTTT. Its protein is CASSYSVSSPLHF.

The V and J genes are TRBV29-1 and TRBJ2-3, with D possibly being TRBD1 or TRBD2 (5 bases each). With 6 bases removed from V and 0 bases from J, the gap between germline ends came to 7 bases. Per germline, CDR1 SQVTM and CDR2 ANQGSEA. The CDR3 consists of 12 residues. The CDR3 is CSVRDSTDTQYF. The CDR3 nucleotides read TGCAGCGTCCGGGACAGCACAGATACGCAGTATTTT.

The V gene is TRBV11-2, the J gene TRBJ2-7; 13 nucleotides line up with TRBD2. After removal of 3 bases from V and 4 bases from J, the junction contained 6 bases not matched to a gene. This CDR3 comprises 16 residues. Looked up from germline, CDR1 is SGHAT and CDR2 is FQNNGV. CDR3 in DNA: TGTGCCAGCAGCTTCGGGACTAGCGGGGCCATTTACGAGCAGTACTTC. This sequence encodes CASSFGTSGAIYEQYF.

Points on this clone: The same CDR3 can be traced to other DNA sequences in this sample. V gene TRBV5-1 combines with J gene TRBJ2-6; D is unclear. The CDR3 runs to 14 residues. Trimming left V 5 bases short and J 1 base short, with 7 bases between. Germline lookup yields CDR1 SGHRS and CDR2 YFSETQ. The chain's CDR3 is CASSFPSGANVLTF. For the CDR3, the DNA is TGCGCCAGCAGTTTCCCGTCTGGGGCCAACGTCCTGACTTTC.

The V and J genes are TRBV5-1 and TRBJ1-2; D uncertain. V dropped 5 bases and J dropped 4 bases, with 15 bases sitting between them. The CDR3 extends over 14 amino acids. CDR1 is SGHRS and CDR2 is YFSETQ in the germline V gene. CDR3 loop: CASSVEGIGYGYTF. In nucleotides, the CDR3 is TGCGCCAGCAGTGTGGAGGGAATAGGCTATGGCTACACCTTC.

The V gene is TRBV4-1, the J gene TRBJ2-7, with TRBD2 matching 7 bases. The J segment lost 3 bases and the V segment lost 0 bases, leaving 5 bases of the junction unmatched. The length of the CDR3 is 15 residues. Germline V lookup: CDR1 MGHRA, CDR2 YSYEKL. The CDR3 DNA is TGCGCCAGCAGCCAAGATCAAGCGGGGAGCTACGAGCAGTACTTC. Protein sequence: CASSQDQAGSYEQYF.

The chain employs TRBV5-6 and TRBJ2-7; D is ambiguous. Looked up from germline, CDR1 is SGHDT and CDR2 is YYEEEE. V lost 0 bases and J 0 bases, leaving 10 bases between the germline ends. The CDR3 is 15 amino acids. CDR3 bases: TGTGCCAGCAGCTTGGGGGTCAGAAGCTCCTACGAGCAGTACTTC. Protein sequence: CASSLGVRSSYEQYF.

The V and J genes are TRBV11-2 and TRBJ2-3, with a possible D match to TRBD2 (6 bases). The CDR3 contains 18 residues. Per germline, CDR1 SGHAT and CDR2 FQNNGV. Trimming shortened V by 3 bases and J by 6 bases, and 25 bases separated the two germline ends. CDR3 bases: TGTGCCAGCAGCTTTCGGCCGGGACTGACATCTTTTATCGATACGCAGTATTTT. Amino acid sequence: CASSFRPGLTSFIDTQYF.

This rearrangement joins TRBV7-9 to TRBJ1-2; 7 positions agree with TRBD1. Germline assignment: CDR1 SEHNR and CDR2 FQNEAQ (reference sequence). This CDR3 is 14 amino acids long. Trimming at V came to 5 bases and at J to 8 bases, leaving 11 bases not matched to a gene. The CDR3 region is CASSRDSPMRGYTF. For the CDR3, the DNA is TGTGCCAGCAGCCGGGACAGTCCTATGCGGGGCTACACCTTC.

The rearrangement links TRBV7-3 to TRBJ1-1; a weak D match, TRBD1 (5 bases). Between the trimmed V and J ends, which lost 5 bases and 0 bases, there was a span of 22 bases. The V gene's germline CDR1 is SGHTA and CDR2 FQGTGA. This CDR3 has 18 amino acids. CDR3 coding DNA: TGTGCCAGCAGCCTTTTGTCGGGTGGGGCCGCCATGAACACTGAAGCTTTCTTT. Amino acids: CASSLLSGGAAMNTEAFF. Looking up the rest from reference TRBV7-3 and TRBJ1-1 gives the full variable domain: GAGVSQTPSNKVTEKGKYVELRCDPISGHTALYWYRQSLGQGPEFLIYFQGTGAADDSGLPNDRFFAVRPEGSVSTLKIQRTERGDSAVYLCASSLLSGGAAMNTEAFFGQGTRLTVV.

V usage is TRBV6-1 and J usage is TRBJ2-7, with no clear D. With 2 bases removed from V and 0 bases from J, the gap between germline ends came to 11 bases. The CDR3 sequence is 15 residues long. From germline, CDR1 is MNHNS and CDR2 SASEGT. The CDR3 DNA follows: TGTGCCAGCAGTGAAAGGTGGACGGTCTCCTACGAGCAGTACTTC. This gives the protein CASSERWTVSYEQYF.

The CDR3 bases are TGTGCCAGTACCCCCGGGACAGGGGTCTACGAGCAGTACTTC. Translation gives CASTPGTGVYEQYF. The J gene is TRBJ2-7, the V gene TRBV19; TRBD1 agrees at 10 bases. This CDR3 region has 14 residues. J gave up 3 bases and V 7 bases, and 6 bases lay outside the gene matches. The germline V gene has CDR1 LNHDA and CDR2 SQIVND (reference sequence).